Listed below are T cell receptor beta chains from one sample, sequenced in a study of Ad26.COV2.S vaccination and SARS-CoV-2 variants. Clones were read by immunoSEQ multiplex PCR, and TCRdb kept only the in-frame ones, dropping some. The data contain about 400,000 clones, roughly 90% of them singletons. Specimen: peripheral blood, collected in a trial of Ad26.COV2.S vaccine versus placebo. The receptors stem from a person between 18 and 59 years old who received the Ad26.COV2.S COVID-19 vaccine or a placebo. Each CDR3 is given without its conserved first and last residue. Clone size is not always given. Where it is, it says once, few, many or a class for expanded clones.

size: -; J: TRBJ2-3; V: TRBV6-5; CDR3: ASTAHDTQY
size: -; J: TRBJ1-5; V: TRBV30; CDR3: AWTTGGGQPQH
size: once; J: TRBJ1-1; V: TRBV30; CDR3: AWGDNTEAF
size: -; J: TRBJ2-3; V: TRBV19; CDR3: ASSMTGTDTQY
size: -; J: TRBJ2-7; V: TRBV10-2; CDR3: ASSRGGRAYEQY
size: -; J: TRBJ1-1; V: TRBV27; CDR3: ASSPSAWETEAF
size: -; J: TRBJ2-7; V: TRBV11-2; CDR3: ASSLSTGAGSYEQY
size: -; J: TRBJ2-5; V: TRBV7-9; CDR3: ASSLASSGTDKETQY
size: -; J: TRBJ2-1; V: TRBV7-3; CDR3: ASSSPSGNNEQF
size: -; J: TRBJ2-6; V: TRBV5-8; CDR3: ASSLGLSGANVLT
size: -; J: TRBJ1-2; V: TRBV5-6; CDR3: ASSLRYGYT
size: -; J: TRBJ1-5; V: TRBV27; CDR3: ASSLTTGGSNQPQH
size: -; J: TRBJ1-4; V: TRBV30; CDR3: AWSAGSTGVEKLF
size: -; J: TRBJ1-5; V: TRBV7-8; CDR3: ASSLAGRDRGQPQH
size: -; J: TRBJ2-7; V: TRBV27; CDR3: ASSLSTGLAGFHYEQY
size: -; J: TRBJ1-4; V: TRBV5-1; CDR3: ASRQGASEKLF
size: -; J: TRBJ2-2; V: TRBV5-1; CDR3: ASSFSDSGENTGELF
size: -; J: TRBJ2-3; V: TRBV7-3; CDR3: ASSLTGTDTQY
size: -; J: TRBJ1-4; V: TRBV5-1; CDR3: ASSLSGRSNEKLF
size: -; J: TRBJ2-1; V: TRBV11-2; CDR3: ASSFPGGPISSYNEQF